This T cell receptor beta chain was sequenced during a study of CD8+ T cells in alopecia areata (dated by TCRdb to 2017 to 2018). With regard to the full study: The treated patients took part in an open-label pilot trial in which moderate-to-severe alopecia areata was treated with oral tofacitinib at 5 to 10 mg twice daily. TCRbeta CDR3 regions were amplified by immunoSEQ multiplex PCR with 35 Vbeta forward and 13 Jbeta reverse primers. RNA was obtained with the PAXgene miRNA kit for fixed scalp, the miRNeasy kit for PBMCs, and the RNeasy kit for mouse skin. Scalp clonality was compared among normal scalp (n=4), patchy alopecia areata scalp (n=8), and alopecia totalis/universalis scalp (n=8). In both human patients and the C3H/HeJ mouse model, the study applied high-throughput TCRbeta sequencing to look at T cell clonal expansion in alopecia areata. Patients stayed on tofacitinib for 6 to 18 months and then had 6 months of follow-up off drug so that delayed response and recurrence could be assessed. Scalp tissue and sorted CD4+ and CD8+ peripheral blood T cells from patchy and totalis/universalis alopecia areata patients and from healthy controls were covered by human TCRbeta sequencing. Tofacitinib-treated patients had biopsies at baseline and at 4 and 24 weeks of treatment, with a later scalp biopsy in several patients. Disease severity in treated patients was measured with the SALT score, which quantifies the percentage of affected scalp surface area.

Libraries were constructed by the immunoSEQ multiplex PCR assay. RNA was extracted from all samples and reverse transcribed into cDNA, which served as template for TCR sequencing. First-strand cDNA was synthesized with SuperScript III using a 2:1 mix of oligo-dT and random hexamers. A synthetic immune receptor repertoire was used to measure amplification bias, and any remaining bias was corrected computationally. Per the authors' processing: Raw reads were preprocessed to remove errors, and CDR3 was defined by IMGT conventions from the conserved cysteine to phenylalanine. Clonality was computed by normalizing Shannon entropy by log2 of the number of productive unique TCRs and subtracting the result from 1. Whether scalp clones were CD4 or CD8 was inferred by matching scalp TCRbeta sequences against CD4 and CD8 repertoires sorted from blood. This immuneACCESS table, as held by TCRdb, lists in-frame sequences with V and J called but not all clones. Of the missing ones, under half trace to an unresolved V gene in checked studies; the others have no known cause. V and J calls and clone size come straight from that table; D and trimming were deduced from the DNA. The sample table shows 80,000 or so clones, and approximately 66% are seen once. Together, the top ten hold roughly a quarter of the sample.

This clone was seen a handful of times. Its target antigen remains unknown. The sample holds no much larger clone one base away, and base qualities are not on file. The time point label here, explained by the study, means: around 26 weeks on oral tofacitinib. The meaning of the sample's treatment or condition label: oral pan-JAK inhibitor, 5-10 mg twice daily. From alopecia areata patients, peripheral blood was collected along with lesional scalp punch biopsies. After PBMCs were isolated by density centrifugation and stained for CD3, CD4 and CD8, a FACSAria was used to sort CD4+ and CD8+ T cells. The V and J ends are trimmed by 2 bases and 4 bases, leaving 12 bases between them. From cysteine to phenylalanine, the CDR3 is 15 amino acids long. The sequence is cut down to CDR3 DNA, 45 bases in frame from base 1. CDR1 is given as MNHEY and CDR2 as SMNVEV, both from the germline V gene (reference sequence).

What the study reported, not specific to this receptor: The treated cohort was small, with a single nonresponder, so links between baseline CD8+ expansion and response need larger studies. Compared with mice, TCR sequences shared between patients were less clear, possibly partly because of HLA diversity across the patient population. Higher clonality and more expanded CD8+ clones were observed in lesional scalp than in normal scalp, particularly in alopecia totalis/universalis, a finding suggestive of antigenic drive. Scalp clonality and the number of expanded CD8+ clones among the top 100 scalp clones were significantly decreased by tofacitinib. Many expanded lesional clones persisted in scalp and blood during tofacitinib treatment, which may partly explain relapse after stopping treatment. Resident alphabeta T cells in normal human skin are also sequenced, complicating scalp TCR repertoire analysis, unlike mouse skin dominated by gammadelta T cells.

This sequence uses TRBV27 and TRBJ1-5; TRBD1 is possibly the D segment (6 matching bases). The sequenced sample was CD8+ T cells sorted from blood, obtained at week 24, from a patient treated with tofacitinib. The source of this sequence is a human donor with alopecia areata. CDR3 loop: CASSLLGGLNQPQHF. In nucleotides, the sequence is TGTGCCAGCAGTTTACTGGGGGGGCTTAATCAGCCCCAGCATTTT.